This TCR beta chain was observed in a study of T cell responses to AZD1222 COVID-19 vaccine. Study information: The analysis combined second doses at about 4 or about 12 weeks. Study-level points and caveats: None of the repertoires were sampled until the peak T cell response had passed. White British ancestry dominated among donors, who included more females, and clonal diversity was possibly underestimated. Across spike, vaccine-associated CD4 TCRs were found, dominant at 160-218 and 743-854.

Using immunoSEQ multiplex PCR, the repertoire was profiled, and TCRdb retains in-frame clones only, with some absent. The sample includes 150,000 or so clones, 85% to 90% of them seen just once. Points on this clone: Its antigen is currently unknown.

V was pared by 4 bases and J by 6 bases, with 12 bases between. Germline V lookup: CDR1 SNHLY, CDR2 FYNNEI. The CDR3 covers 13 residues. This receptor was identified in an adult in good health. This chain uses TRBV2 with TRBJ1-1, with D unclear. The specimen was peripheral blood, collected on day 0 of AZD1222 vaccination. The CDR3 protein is CASSGEGAAEAFF. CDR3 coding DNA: TGTGCCAGCAGTGGAGAGGGCGCGGCTGAAGCTTTCTTT.